This T cell receptor (beta chain) was identified in a study of shared clonotypes between healthy human individuals (dated by TCRdb to the early 2020s). Looking at the study overall: The cohort comprised a couple of women and a few men aged 18 to 49 years. Per donor, three plates each were used for CD4 naive and CD4 memory, two for CD8 naive, and one for CD8 memory. Different laboratories and diverse techniques were used to prepare libraries and sequence TCR repertoires, to increase sequencing depth and limit assay-specific biases. Per donor, leukapheresis produced somewhere between about 0.94 and 9 billion PBMCs. To estimate repertoire size and how much clonotype sharing occurs between individuals, the study deeply sequenced the blood TCR repertoires of several healthy adults.

Using the deep immunoSEQ assay, TCR CDR3 regions were amplified from genomic DNA by multiplex PCR. Extracted genomic DNA from each cell subset was spread evenly across all wells of several immunoSEQ 96-well plates, with each plate serving as a replicate. Each replicate PCR for sorted subsets received around 200 ng genomic DNA, equal to tens of thousands of T cell genomes. Purified libraries were quantified with a Qubit 3.0 fluorometer, sized on a Bioanalyzer 2100, and re-quantified with the KAPA Library Quantification kit. Every immunoSEQ 96-well plate was sequenced on a dedicated single-read 150-cycle Illumina NextSeq 550 flow cell. For the original study's pipeline: Because the immunoSEQ output included only junctional sequences and no quality scores, the filtering could not be the same as the filtering used for full-length reads. To assign V/J genes and CDR3, sequences were annotated using PyIR, a Python wrapper for IgBLAST v1.9, with IMGT germline references. Reads were removed for weak V/J assignments (E-value above 1e-6), missing CDR3, stop codons, out-of-frame junctions, or ambiguous translated residues. A V3J clonotype was defined by an identical inferred V gene, J gene, and CDR3 amino acid sequence. The percentage overlap between two repertoires was calculated by dividing the number of shared unique clonotypes by the size of the smaller repertoire. Three approaches were used to assess repertoire richness: RTK rarefaction, the Chao1 estimator, and Recon v2.1 estimates of unobserved clonotypes. OLGA was used to compute generation probabilities for all TCRbeta clonotypes that the gDNA method yielded from a few donors. The source is immuneACCESS, and TCRdb retained only in-frame sequences with V and J called. Part of the clones is not carried over; for the studies checked, unresolved V genes explain less than half of this, and the remainder is unexplained. From that table come the V and J calls and clone size; the DNA was used to work out D and trimming. Present in this sample are over 700,000 clones, just under 75% of which were seen just once. The ten largest clones capture under 2% of the sample.

Healthy HIV-negative adults with no recently reported acute infections or vaccinations were included as donors. All donors were Caucasian adults living in Nashville, Tennessee, USA. CD4+ T cells were enriched by magnetic negative selection, after which naive cells were positively selected on CD45RA and the negative fraction was taken as the memory subset. After blood collection by leukapheresis, PBMCs were isolated using Ficoll-Histopaque density gradient centrifugation and then cryopreserved in the vapor phase of liquid nitrogen. Purity and quantity of every magnetically sorted T cell population were checked by analytical flow cytometry. Genomic DNA was isolated from every sorted fraction and measured by UV absorbance on a Nanodrop 2000c. In regard to this clone: Its cognate antigen has yet to be identified. The sample holds no much larger clone one base away, and base qualities are not on file.

V and J are truncated by 3 bases and 8 bases respectively, leaving an intervening sequence of 17 bases. The CDR3 contains 15 residues, cysteine and phenylalanine counted. Only the CDR3 DNA stays, 45 bases, in frame from base 1. CDR1 and CDR2, looked up from the germline V gene, are SGHAT and FQNNGV. Broader findings and caveats from the paper: Across a few donors, 5% to 6% of naive CD4, roughly 3.8% of naive CD8, about 2.3% of memory CD4, and under 0.45% of memory CD8 clonotypes were shared. Based on pairwise subsampling, the degree of clonotype sharing among donors was expected to be affected by sequencing depth. Sampling was limited to blood, and TCR repertoires in tissue likely differ from TCR repertoires in blood. Compared with non-shared clonotypes, the clonotypes found in all four sorted-subset donors had higher generation probabilities. Naive subsets generally had larger estimated clonotype richness than memory subsets did. Rarefaction of sorted-subset datasets indicated incomplete sequencing despite the large sequencing depth. Because the study included only a small number of donors, the genetic and exposure-history diversity represented was limited.

The chain is encoded by TRBV11-2 joined to TRBJ2-1; too little of a D gene remains to name it. The TCR was taken from a woman aged 30 to 39 in good health. Sample: memory CD4+ T cells sorted from blood. In the paper's terms, the cell subset or site label means: CD45RA-negative fraction. The CDR3 region reads CASSFLGLVGDEQFF. Here is the DNA: TGTGCCAGCAGCTTCCTCGGCCTAGTTGGAGATGAGCAGTTCTTC. Outside the CDR3, residues come from the reference TRBV11-2 and TRBJ2-1 proteins, so the full variable domain is: EAGVAQSPRYKIIEKRQSVAFWCNPISGHATLYWYQQILGQGPKLLIQFQNNGVVDDSQLPKDRFSAERLKGVDSTLKIQPAKLEDSAVYLCASSFLGLVGDEQFFGPGTRLTVL.